The T cell receptor beta chain under discussion was sequenced for a study of blood T cell repertoires in COVID-19. Looking at the study overall: In each case, the material was cDNA or gDNA derived from T cells, B-cell-depleted T cells, or PBMCs.

Authors' methods: Amplification from reference gene primers served as the basis for estimated nucleated cell counts. Profiled with immunoSEQ multiplex PCR; TCRdb holds only in-frame clones, not every one. From that table come the V and J calls and clone size; the DNA was used to work out D and trimming. The sample carries roughly 36,000 clones, roughly 85% recorded once. Germline V gene sequence: CDR1 MDHEN, CDR2 SYDVKM. This CDR3 spans 13 amino acids. Trimming took 6 bases from V and 6 from J, leaving 12 bases between them. What was sequenced was peripheral blood. The chain carries TRBV28 and TRBJ2-4, with D perhaps matching TRBD2 (5 bases). The TCR comes from a man in his 60s with active COVID-19. The CDR3 sequence: CASSDRTVNIQYF. CDR3 sequence (DNA): TGTGCCAGCAGCGATAGGACTGTAAACATTCAGTACTTC.